Following are 4 T cell receptor beta chains from one sample sequenced in a study of response to subunit inactivated influenza vaccine (dated by TCRdb to between 2017 and 2018). The protocol used for the library was RT-PCR. The instrument was an Illumina HiSeq 2500. TCRdb's own reprocessing of the public reads used fastp at Q25 and MiXCR and kept productive beta chains. Rows with one shared CDR3 protein collapse into an entry with the most common genes and DNA. Counted in this sample were 500,000 to 550,000 distinct CDR3 sequences; approximately 20% of them appeared once. 2.8% of the sample comes from the top ten. These data also formed part of another study, on T cells expressing NK-cell markers. The second study also describes: The TCR beta cDNA libraries were made using 5'RACE template switching, a step that added both a universal primer site and unique molecular identifiers.

The material sequenced was CD4+ T cells sorted from PBMCs, taken 12 days after vaccination. The source is a man between 45 and 60 years old who received an inactivated influenza vaccine. Donor details come from another sample of the same person, matched by shared clones.

This clonotype has a handful of counts. The rearrangement uses TRBV12-3 or TRBV12-4 and TRBJ1-5; TRBD1 might be the D (6 bases). The CDR3 is 13 amino acids. Trimming cost V 8 bases and J 1 base, with 9 bases left between them. For the CDR3, the DNA is TGTGCCAGCGAAGGGGGGAGCAATCAGCCCCAGCATTTT. Protein: CASEGGSNQPQHF.

The chain has TRBV24-1 and TRBJ2-1, with 12 bases that match TRBD2. Germline V lookup: CDR1 KGHDR, CDR2 SFDVKD. The trim removed 4 bases at V and 6 bases at J, leaving 6 bases unmatched. The CDR3 contains 16 residues. CDR3 sequence: CATSDGGLAGSNEQFF. Here the CDR3 DNA reads TGTGCCACCAGTGACGGCGGACTAGCGGGGAGCAATGAGCAGTTCTTC.

The table lists this clonotype with many counts. This sequence joins TRBV18 and TRBJ2-4, with D uncertain. Germline V gives CDR1 KGHSH, CDR2 LQKENI. The V and J ends lost 3 bases and 0 bases respectively, with 3 bases between them. The CDR3 spans 13 residues. CDR3: CASSPGAKNIQYF. The DNA of the CDR3 is TGTGCCAGCTCACCGGGAGCCAAAAACATTCAGTACTTC. Combining the CDR3 with reference TRBV18 and TRBJ2-4 gives the whole variable domain NAGVMQNPRHLVRRRGQEARLRCSPMKGHSHVYWYRQLPEEGLKFMVYLQKENIIDESGMPKERFSAEFPKEGPSILRIQQVVRGDSAAYFCASSPGAKNIQYFGAGTRLSVL.

This chain joins TRBV5-1 and TRBJ1-1; D remains unclear. CDR1 is SGHRS and CDR2 is YFSETQ in the germline V gene. The CDR3 runs 14 residues. V was clipped by 6 bases and J by 0 bases, with 12 bases between them. The CDR3: CASIKGDMNTEAFF. CDR3 DNA: TGCGCCAGCATCAAAGGAGATATGAACACTGAAGCTTTCTTT.